This TCR beta chain is drawn from a study of T cell repertoires in cytomegalovirus infection. Ten or more counts support this clonotype. Its antigen is not known. TCRdb used MiXCR to reprocess the reads, holding one entry per CDR3 protein. The sample holds 35,000 or so distinct CDR3 sequences, 52% seen once. Looked up from germline, CDR1 is SEHNR and CDR2 is FQNEAQ (reference sequence). The J segment lost 5 bases and the V segment lost 5 bases, leaving 5 bases of the junction unmatched. This CDR3 contains 14 residues. The gene calls are TRBV7-9 and TRBJ2-5, with 10 bases identical to TRBD1. The starting material was CD8+ T cells from cultured PBMCs, obtained from culture after CMV antigen stimulation. This receptor was identified in a human donor in good health (CMV status not recorded). Some clones in this sample may be carry-over from other donors' samples. The CDR3 DNA reads as TGTGCCAGCAGCGAGACAGGGGGCCGGGAGACCCAGTACTTC. It yields the protein CASSETGGRETQYF.